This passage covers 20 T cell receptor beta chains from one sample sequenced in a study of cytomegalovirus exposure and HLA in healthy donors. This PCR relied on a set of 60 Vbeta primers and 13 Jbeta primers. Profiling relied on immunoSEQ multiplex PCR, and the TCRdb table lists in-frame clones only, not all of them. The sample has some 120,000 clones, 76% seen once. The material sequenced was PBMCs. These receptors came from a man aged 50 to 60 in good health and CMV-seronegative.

CDR3 residues: CASRRNTQETQYF. The CDR3 bases are TGTGCCAGCAGGCGGAACACCCAAGAGACCCAGTACTTC. This sequence joins TRBV6-5 and TRBJ2-5; D is ambiguous. The V gene lost 6 bases and the J gene lost 1 base, with 9 bases spanning the gap. The CDR3 is 13 amino acids. Germline V CDR1 and CDR2: MNHEY, SVGAGI.

The CDR3 DNA reads as TGTGCCAGCCTGGGAGGGAGGGCTTTCTTT. Translation gives CASLGGRAFF. The chain has TRBV6-6 and TRBJ1-1; D is uncertain. The CDR3 is 10 residues long. CDR1 and CDR2 from the germline V gene are MNHNY and SVGAGI (reference sequence). Between the trimmed V and J ends, which lost 8 bases and 11 bases, there was a span of 12 bases.

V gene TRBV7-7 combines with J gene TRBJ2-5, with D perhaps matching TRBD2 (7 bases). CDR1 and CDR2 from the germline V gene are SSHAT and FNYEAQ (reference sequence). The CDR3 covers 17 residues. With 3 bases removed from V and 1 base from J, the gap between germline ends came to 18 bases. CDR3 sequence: CASSLGVARGGQETQYF. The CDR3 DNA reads TGTGCCAGCAGCTTGGGGGTTGCGAGGGGGGGCCAAGAGACCCAGTACTTC.

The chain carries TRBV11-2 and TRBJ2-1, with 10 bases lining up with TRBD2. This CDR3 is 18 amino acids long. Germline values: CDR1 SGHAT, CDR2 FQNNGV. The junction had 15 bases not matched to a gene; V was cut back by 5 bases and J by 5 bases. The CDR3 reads CASSPGVFSGGAHNEQFF. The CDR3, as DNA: TGTGCCAGCAGCCCCGGGGTTTTCAGCGGGGGGGCCCACAATGAGCAGTTCTTC. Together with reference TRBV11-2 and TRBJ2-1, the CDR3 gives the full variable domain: EAGVAQSPRYKIIEKRQSVAFWCNPISGHATLYWYQQILGQGPKLLIQFQNNGVVDDSQLPKDRFSAERLKGVDSTLKIQPAKLEDSAVYLCASSPGVFSGGAHNEQFFGPGTRLTVL.

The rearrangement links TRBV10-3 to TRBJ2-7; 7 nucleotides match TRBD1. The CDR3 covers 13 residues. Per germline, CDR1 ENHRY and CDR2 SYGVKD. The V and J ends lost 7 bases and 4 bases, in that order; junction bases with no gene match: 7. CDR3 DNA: TGTGCCATCACCCGGGACAGTGAATACGAGCAGTACTTC. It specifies CAITRDSEYEQYF.

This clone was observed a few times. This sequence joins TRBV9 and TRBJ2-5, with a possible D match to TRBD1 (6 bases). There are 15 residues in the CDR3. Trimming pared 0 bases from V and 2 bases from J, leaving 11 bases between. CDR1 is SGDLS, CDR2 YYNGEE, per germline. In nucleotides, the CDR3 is TGTGCCAGCAGCGTAGGGACAGTCGTTCAAGAGACCCAGTACTTC. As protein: CASSVGTVVQETQYF.

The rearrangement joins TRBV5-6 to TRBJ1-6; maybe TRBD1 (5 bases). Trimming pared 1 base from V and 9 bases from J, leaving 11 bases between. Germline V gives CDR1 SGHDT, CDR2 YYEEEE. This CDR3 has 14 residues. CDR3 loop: CASSLRGRGSPLHF. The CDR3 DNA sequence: TGTGCCAGCAGCTTGAGGGGTAGGGGTTCACCCCTCCACTTT.

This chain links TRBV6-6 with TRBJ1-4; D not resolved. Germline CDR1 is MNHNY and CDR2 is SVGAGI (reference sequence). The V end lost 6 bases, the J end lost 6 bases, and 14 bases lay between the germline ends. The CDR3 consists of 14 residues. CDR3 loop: CASSRLGGYEKLFF. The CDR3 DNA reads TGTGCCAGCAGCAGGCTCGGCGGGTATGAAAAACTGTTTTTT.

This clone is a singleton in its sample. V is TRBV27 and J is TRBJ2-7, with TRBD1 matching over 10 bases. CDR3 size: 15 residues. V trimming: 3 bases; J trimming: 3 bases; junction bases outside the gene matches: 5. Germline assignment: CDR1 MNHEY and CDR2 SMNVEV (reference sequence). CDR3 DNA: TGTGCCAGCAGTTTGAGGCGGGACAGGGGCTACGAGCAGTACTTC. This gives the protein CASSLRRDRGYEQYF.

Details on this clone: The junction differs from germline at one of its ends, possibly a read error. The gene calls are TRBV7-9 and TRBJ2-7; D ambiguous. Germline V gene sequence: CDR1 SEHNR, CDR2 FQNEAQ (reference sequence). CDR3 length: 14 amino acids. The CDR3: CSSSSDGWAYEQYF. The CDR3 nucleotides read TGTTCCAGCAGCTCCGACGGGTGGGCCTACGAGCAGTACTTC.

CDR3 DNA sequence: TGTGCCAGCTCACCCTACGATCCGGGACAGATTAACTATGGCTACACCTTC. Residues: CASSPYDPGQINYGYTF. The chain recombines TRBV18 with TRBJ1-2; 7 bases are shared with TRBD1. This CDR3 is 17 amino acids long. V gave up 3 bases and J gave up 1 base; unmatched junction bases: 11. From germline, CDR1 is KGHSH and CDR2 LQKENI.

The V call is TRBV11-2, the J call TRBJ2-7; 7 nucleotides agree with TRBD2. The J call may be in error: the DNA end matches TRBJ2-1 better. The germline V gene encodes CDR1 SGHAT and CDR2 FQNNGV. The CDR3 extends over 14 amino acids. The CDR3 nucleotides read TGTGCCAGCAGCCAGCTGATTCGGGAGGATGAGCAGTTCTTC. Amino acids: CASSQLIREDEQFF.

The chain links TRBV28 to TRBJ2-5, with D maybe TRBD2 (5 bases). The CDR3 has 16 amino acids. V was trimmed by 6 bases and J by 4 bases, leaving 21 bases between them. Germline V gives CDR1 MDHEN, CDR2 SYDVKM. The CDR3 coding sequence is TGTGCCAGCAGACCCCCGTCGACCAGAAGCGGAGAGACCCAGTACTTC. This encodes CASRPPSTRSGETQYF. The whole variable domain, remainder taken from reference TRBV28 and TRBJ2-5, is DVKVTQSSRYLVKRTGEKVFLECVQDMDHENMFWYRQDPGLGLRLIYFSYDVKMKEKGDIPEGYSVSREKKERFSLILESASTNQTSMYLCASRPPSTRSGETQYFGPGTRLLVL.

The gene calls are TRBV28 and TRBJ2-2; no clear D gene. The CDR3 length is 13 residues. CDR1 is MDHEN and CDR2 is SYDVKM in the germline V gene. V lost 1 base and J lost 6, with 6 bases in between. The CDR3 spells CASSLSGPGELFF. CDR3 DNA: TGTGCCAGCAGTTTATCTGGGCCCGGGGAGCTGTTTTTT.

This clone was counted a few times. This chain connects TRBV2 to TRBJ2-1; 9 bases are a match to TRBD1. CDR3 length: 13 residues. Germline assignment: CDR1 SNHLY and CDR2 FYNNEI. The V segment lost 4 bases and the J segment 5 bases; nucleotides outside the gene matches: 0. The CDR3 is CASSGDRDNEQFF. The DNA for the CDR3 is TGTGCCAGCAGTGGGGACAGGGACAATGAGCAGTTCTTC.

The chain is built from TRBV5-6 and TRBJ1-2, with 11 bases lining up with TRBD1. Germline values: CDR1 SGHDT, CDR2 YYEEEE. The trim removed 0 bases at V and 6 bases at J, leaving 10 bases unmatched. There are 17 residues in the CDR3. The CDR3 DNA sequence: TGTGCCAGCAGCTTGGTAGGACAGGGGGCGGGACAGCATGGCTACACCTTC. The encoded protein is CASSLVGQGAGQHGYTF.

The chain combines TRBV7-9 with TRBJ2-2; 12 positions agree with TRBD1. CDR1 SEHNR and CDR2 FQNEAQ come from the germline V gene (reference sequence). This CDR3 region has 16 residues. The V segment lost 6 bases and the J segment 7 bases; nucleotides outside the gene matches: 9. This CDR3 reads CASRPGTGGLDGELFF. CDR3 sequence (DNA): TGTGCCAGCAGACCCGGGACAGGGGGCCTTGACGGGGAGCTGTTTTTT. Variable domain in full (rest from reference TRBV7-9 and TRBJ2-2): DTGVSQNPRHKITKRGQNVTFRCDPISEHNRLYWYRQTLGQGPEFLTYFQNEAQLEKSRLLSDRFSAERPKGSFSTLEIQRTEQGDSAMYLCASRPGTGGLDGELFFGEGSRLTVL.

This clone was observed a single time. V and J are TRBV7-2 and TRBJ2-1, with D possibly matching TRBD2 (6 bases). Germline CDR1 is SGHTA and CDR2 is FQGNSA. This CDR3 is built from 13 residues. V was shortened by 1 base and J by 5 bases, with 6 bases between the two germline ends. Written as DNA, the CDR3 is TGTGCCAGCAGCTTAGTAGCGGACAATGAGCAGTTCTTC. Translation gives CASSLVADNEQFF.

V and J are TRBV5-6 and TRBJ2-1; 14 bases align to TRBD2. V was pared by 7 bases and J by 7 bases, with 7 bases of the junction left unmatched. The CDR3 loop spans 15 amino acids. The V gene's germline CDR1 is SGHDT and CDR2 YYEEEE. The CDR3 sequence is CASQGLAGGYNEQFF. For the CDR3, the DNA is TGTGCCAGCCAAGGACTAGCGGGGGGATATAATGAGCAGTTCTTC. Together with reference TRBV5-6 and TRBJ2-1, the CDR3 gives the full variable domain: DAGVTQSPTHLIKTRGQQVTLRCSPKSGHDTVSWYQQALGQGPQFIFQYYEEEERQRGNFPDRFSGHQFPNYSSELNVNALLLGDSALYLCASQGLAGGYNEQFFGPGTRLTVL.

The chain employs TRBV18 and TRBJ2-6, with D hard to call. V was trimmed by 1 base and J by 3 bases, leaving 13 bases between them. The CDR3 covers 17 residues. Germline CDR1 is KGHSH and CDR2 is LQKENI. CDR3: CASSPRSYELGANVLTF. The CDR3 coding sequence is TGTGCCAGCTCACCACGGTCATATGAGCTTGGGGCCAACGTCCTGACTTTC. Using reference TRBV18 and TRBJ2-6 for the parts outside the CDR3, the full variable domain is NAGVMQNPRHLVRRRGQEARLRCSPMKGHSHVYWYRQLPEEGLKFMVYLQKENIIDESGMPKERFSAEFPKEGPSILRIQQVVRGDSAAYFCASSPRSYELGANVLTFGAGSRLTVL.